This T cell receptor beta chain was observed in a study of OX40 agonist ivuxolimab in advanced cancers. Study-wide background: The patients received ivuxolimab by intravenous route every 2 weeks at 0.01 to 10 mg/kg. Findings and limits, study-wide: The mean number of expanded clones was higher in CD8+ T cells than in CD4+.

On this clone: Antigen: not known.

CDR3 length: 13 amino acids. Germline-derived CDR1 and CDR2 are SEHNR and FQNEAQ (reference sequence). The method was immunoSEQ multiplex PCR; TCRdb's version includes in-frame clones alone and lacks a portion of them. The data show some 19,000 clones, with about nine tenths seen just once and just over 20% held by the top ten. Here the sequenced sample was CD4+ or CD8+ T cells sorted from blood, taken in a trial of the OX40 agonist ivuxolimab. The receptor was derived from an adult with an advanced solid tumor such as melanoma, head and neck, liver or kidney cancer. This chain connects TRBV7-9 to TRBJ2-5; D not resolved. The J call may be in error: the DNA end matches TRBJ2-7 better. CDR3 DNA: TGTGCCAGCAGCCCAATAGGCTCCTACGAGCAGTACTTC. Residues: CASSPIGSYEQYF.